Here is one T cell receptor (beta chain) with its context. The clone's antigen remains unknown. Base qualities were left out, and no much larger clone turns up one base away. This entry comes from a study of OX40 agonist ivuxolimab in advanced cancers. Study-wide context: Ivuxolimab, which targeted the costimulatory receptor OX40 (CD134), was an agonistic, fully human IgG2 monoclonal antibody. Intravenous ivuxolimab was administered to patients every 2 weeks at six dose levels: 0.01, 0.1, 0.3, 1.5, 3 and 10 mg/kg. Of the 50 or so patients in dose escalation, about 20 had hepatocellular carcinoma, roughly 15 had melanoma, 9 had renal cell carcinoma and 9 had head and neck cancer. The dose-escalation cohort was 82.7% male with a mean age of approximately 60 years, ranging from roughly 20 to 80. Prior anti-PD-1, anti-PD-L1 or anti-CTLA-4 therapy was permitted, and checkpoint inhibitors had been received by about 36% of dose-escalation patients. Partial responses occurred in three dose-escalation patients: two with cutaneous melanoma and one with hepatocellular carcinoma. The purpose of peripheral TCRbeta sequencing was to test whether ivuxolimab changed TCR sequence diversity and led to clonal T-cell expansion. The monotherapy dose-escalation portion (N = 52 patients) of the phase I ivuxolimab trial is reported in the paper. The paper's findings and limits, for the study overall: Low levels of normalized T-cell clonal expansion were also seen in some nonresponding patients. On average, CD8+ T cells showed more expanded clones than CD4+ T cells after ivuxolimab. The antigen specificity of the clonally expanded peripheral T cells was not determined. In partial responders in the 0.1-3.0 mg/kg groups, normalized peripheral clonal expansion was found to be among the lowest, especially among CD8+ T cells. Clonal expansion of both CD4+ and CD8+ blood T cells was observed from baseline to week 6 at doses 0.1 to 3.0 mg/kg.

Patients with autoimmune disease history or receiving systemic immunosuppression were excluded from the trial. Peripheral blood for TCR sequencing was drawn from every dose cohort at baseline, at cycle 4 day 1 and at cycle 7 day 1. The samples were drawn from a first-in-human, open-label, multicenter phase I dose-escalation trial of ivuxolimab. Adults with locally advanced or metastatic melanoma, renal cell carcinoma, hepatocellular carcinoma or head and neck squamous cell carcinoma were enrolled in the trial. Before TCR sequencing, CD4+ T cells and CD8+ T cells from peripheral blood were sorted into separate populations. To sequence the TCRbeta CDR3 region, genomic DNA was isolated from the sorted cells. The immunoSEQ Assay was used to sequence the TCRbeta CDR3 regions. TCRdb re-hosts the immuneACCESS table, in-frame sequences only. Its copies lack some clones; in the studies checked, an unresolved V gene accounts for under half of them, and the cause for the rest is not known. In this sample the table shows roughly 66,000 clones, around 83% of which occur a single time. Less than 7.5% of the sample goes to the ten largest clones.

As encoded in the germline V gene (reference sequence), CDR1 is MNHEY while CDR2 is SMNVEV. The CDR3, cysteine through phenylalanine, is 12 amino acids long. Only the CDR3 portion is preserved as DNA: 36 bases, with reading frame beginning at the first base. V trim: 6 bases; J trim: 4 bases; unmatched bases: 2. This TCR derives from an adult with an advanced solid tumor such as melanoma, head and neck, liver or kidney cancer. Sequencing used CD4+ or CD8+ T cells sorted from blood, obtained in a trial of the OX40 agonist ivuxolimab. The V and J genes are TRBV27 and TRBJ2-7, with 8 central nucleotides matching TRBD1. The DNA is TGTGCCAGCAGGACAGGGGCGTACGAGCAGTACTTC. Its protein reads: CASRTGAYEQYF.